This TCR beta chain was sequenced in a study of PD-1 blockade in classical Hodgkin lymphoma. Relapse was seen in all patients after autologous stem cell transplantation, and brentuximab vedotin exposure was variable. Study results and caveats: Lower baseline TCR diversity marked trial partial responders and progressors.

The CDR3 covers 12 residues. V lost 0 bases and J lost 10, with 9 bases in between. The germline gives CDR1 ENHRY, CDR2 SYGVKD. Details on this clone: Its antigen is unknown.

Sequencing used immunoSEQ multiplex PCR; TCRdb keeps in-frame clones, though not all of them. The sample consists of some 150,000 clones, just under 80% of them appearing once. The source is a human donor with classical Hodgkin lymphoma. Here the sequenced sample was peripheral blood mononuclear cells (PBMCs), taken before the second cycle of nivolumab. The genes are TRBV10-3 and TRBJ1-1, with a tentative D call TRBD1 (5 bases). CDR3 DNA sequence: TGTGCCATCAGTGAGTCGTCAGGGCCAGCTTTCTTT. Its protein is CAISESSGPAFF.